A selection of T cell receptor beta chains follows, all from one sample in a study of blood T cell repertoires in COVID-19. TCRdb's table, derived via immunoSEQ multiplex PCR, lists solely in-frame clones and lacks some. This sample has 150,000 to 200,000 clones, with around nine tenths found just once. The sequenced material came from PBMCs or T cells enriched from blood (not recorded which). The receptor set was obtained from a woman younger than 30 who had recovered from COVID-19. CDR3s include the opening cysteine and the closing phenylalanine or tryptophan. A D gene is named only where the DNA matches it firmly. Clone size is given for some rows only: seen once, a few or many times, or a class if the clone is expanded.

CASRQGLAGTYEQYF	TGTGCCAGCAGACAGGGACTAGCGGGAACCTACGAGCAGTACTTC	TRBD2	.	TRBJ2-7	TRBV11-2	15
CASSLGDRENIQYF	TGCGCCAGCAGCTTGGGGGACAGGGAAAACATTCAGTACTTC	TRBD1	once	TRBJ2-4	TRBV5-1	14
CASSPGLEGGDTQYF	TGTGCTAGCAGCCCCGGACTAGAGGGGGGAGATACGCAGTATTTT	.	once	TRBJ2-3	TRBV7-7	15
CASSLEWGSPEAFF	TGTGCCAGCAGCTTAGAATGGGGCAGCCCTGAAGCTTTCTTT	.	few	TRBJ1-1	TRBV11-2	14
CASSDPGLADTQYF	TGTGCCAGCAGCGACCCCGGACTAGCGGATACGCAGTATTTT	TRBD2	.	TRBJ2-3	TRBV7-2	14
CASSVFQTGMETQYF	TGTGCCAGCAGCGTCTTCCAGACAGGCATGGAGACCCAGTACTTC	.	.	TRBJ2-5	TRBV9	15
CASSKDRGLSPLHF	TGCGCCAGCAGCAAGGACAGGGGGCTGTCACCCCTCCACTTT	TRBD1	.	TRBJ1-6	TRBV5-1	14
CASSYAVTSSYNEQFF	TGTGCCAGCAGCTACGCGGTGACTAGCTCCTACAATGAGCAGTTCTTC	.	.	TRBJ2-1	TRBV7-9	16
CASSPSGGGYGYTF	TGTGCCAGCAGTCCCTCAGGGGGCGGCTATGGCTACACCTTC	TRBD1	.	TRBJ1-2	TRBV6-5	14
CASSLGHRGADTQYF	TGTGCCAGCAGCTTAGGGCACAGGGGGGCAGATACGCAGTATTTT	TRBD1	.	TRBJ2-3	TRBV11-3	15
CASSSGRQWGDTEAFF	TGTGCCAGCAGTTCCGGACGCCAATGGGGGGACACTGAAGCTTTCTTT	.	.	TRBJ1-1	TRBV28	16
CASSSPYEQYF	TGTGCCAGCAGTTCTCCCTACGAGCAGTACTTC	.	.	TRBJ2-7	TRBV28	11
CASSQDDGRRGRGTMAKNIQYF	TGCGCCAGCAGCCAAGATGACGGGAGAAGGGGGAGGGGGACTATGGCCAAAAACATTCAGTACTTC	.	.	TRBJ2-4	TRBV4-3	22
CASFRVLGDTQYF	TGTGCCAGCTTCCGGGTCTTAGGAGATACGCAGTATTTT	.	.	TRBJ2-3	TRBV2	13
CASSFSGSSREQYF	TGTGCCAGCAGCTTTAGCGGGAGCTCGAGGGAGCAGTACTTC	TRBD2	.	TRBJ2-7	TRBV5-4	14
CASSLDAGGPLDEQFF	TGTGCCAGCAGCTTAGACGCGGGAGGGCCTTTGGATGAGCAGTTCTTC	TRBD2	once	TRBJ2-1	TRBV7-9	16
CASSRTGDISYEQYF	TGTGCCAGCAGCCGGACAGGGGACATCTCCTACGAGCAGTACTTC	TRBD1	.	TRBJ2-7	TRBV27	15
CASSAQTGASEKLFF	TGTGCCAGCAGCGCACAGACAGGGGCCTCTGAAAAACTGTTTTTT	.	.	TRBJ1-4	TRBV21-1	15
CASRGEGYTF	TGTGCCAGCAGGGGCGAGGGCTACACCTTC	.	.	TRBJ1-2	TRBV2	10
CASTPGGSGNTIYF	TGTGCCAGCACCCCCGGGGGATCTGGAAACACCATATATTTT	.	.	TRBJ1-3	TRBV7-9	14
CASSLREGWTDTQYF	TGCGCCAGCAGCCTTAGGGAGGGTTGGACAGATACGCAGTATTTT	TRBD2	.	TRBJ2-3	TRBV4-1	15
CAISEGTGMSYEQYF	TGTGCCATCAGTGAAGGGACAGGGATGTCATACGAGCAGTACTTC	TRBD1	.	TRBJ2-7	TRBV10-3	15
CASSPEGYDEQYF	TGTGCCAGCAGCCCAGAGGGCTACGACGAGCAGTACTTC	.	.	TRBJ2-7	TRBV9	13
CAIKLRMGCPLAGGASYNEQFF	TGTGCCATCAAATTAAGAATGGGATGCCCTCTAGCGGGAGGAGCCTCCTACAATGAGCAGTTCTTC	TRBD2	.	TRBJ2-1	TRBV10-3	22
CASSLTSGQGYEQYF	TGTGCCAGCAGCTTAACGTCGGGACAGGGATACGAGCAGTACTTC	TRBD1	.	TRBJ2-7	TRBV7-3	15
CASSPAGGYEQFF	TGTGCCAGCAGCCCAGCGGGAGGGTATGAGCAGTTCTTC	TRBD2	.	TRBJ2-1	TRBV7-9	13